The sequence of this T cell receptor beta chain was determined in a study of CD8 T cells in Susac syndrome (dated by TCRdb to about 2019). Regarding the complete study: The study used repertoire sequencing to test whether antigen drove CD8+ T cell activation and differentiation in Susac syndrome.

The count of this clonotype is one. Its cognate antigen has yet to be identified. No quality values exist for individual bases; no much larger clone is one base distant. One read amounts to weak evidence. Peripheral blood CD8+ and CD4+ T cells from healthy donors, Susac syndrome patients and multiple sclerosis patients were profiled by high-throughput TCR beta sequencing. Healthy donors were age- and sex-matched controls. Bulk CD8+ and CD4+ T cells were purified by magnetic negative isolation, while CD8+ TEMRA cells were enriched using FACS. Blood was collected in EDTA tubes and processed within 24 hours, with PBMCs isolated through density gradient centrifugation. PBMCs destined for TCR sequencing were cryopreserved in liquid nitrogen and later thawed in a 37 °C water bath. A purity of at least 90% was achieved for sorted or isolated CD4+, CD8+ and CD8+ TEMRA cells. RNA was extracted using the RNeasy kit, and roughly 0.5 to 1 ug of the RNA was reverse transcribed with random hexamers. The immunoSEQ multiplex PCR assay, which covers 54 Vbeta and 13 Jbeta segments, was used to amplify TCR beta CDR3 regions. PCR amplification bias was corrected using a synthetic template baseline for primer optimization and computational correction. As for how the authors treated the data: Reads were annotated to V, D and J genes per IMGT and analyzed with immunoSEQ Analyzer, keeping only productive sequences. To calculate clonality, Shannon entropy was normalized by log2 of the number of productive unique sequences and then subtracted from one. For each patient and control, public and private clones were evaluated among the 100 most prevalent clones. Clones were defined as Susac-specific if absent from the healthy and MS cohorts, from 1052 published viral clones and from other ImmuneACCESS disease sequences. TCRdb reworked the public reads: Q25 trimming with fastp, MiXCR clone assembly, productive beta chains retained. Rows matching on CDR3 protein sequence are summarized as one entry with the most common DNA and genes. The V and J calls shown here were made by TCRdb, not taken from the authors' results. This sample lists approximately 160,000 distinct CDR3 sequences; 90% to 95% were detected once. The top ten hold just over 0.13% of the sample.

Study-wide conclusions, independent of this receptor: The study acknowledged that relatively few individuals were included in the TCR sequencing and HLA analysis.

Sequenced: CD4+ T cells from PBMCs. The origin of this receptor is a human donor in good health.

The CDR3 region: CASSPDRQFNEQFF. The bases read TGCGCCAGCAGCCCCGACAGGCAGTTCAATGAGCAGTTCTTC. The rearranged segments are TRBV5-1 and TRBJ2-1; a tentative D call is TRBD1 (6 bases match). CDR1 is given as SGHRS and CDR2 as YFSETQ, both from the germline V gene. Its CDR3 holds 14 amino acids, cysteine through phenylalanine. The only DNA kept is the CDR3, 42 bases in frame from the first base. At the junction V is shortened by 4 bases and J by 6 bases, with 14 bases in between.